The 32 T cell receptor beta chains listed next were all sequenced from one sample in a study of blood T cell repertoires in COVID-19. This table comes from immunoSEQ multiplex PCR, and its TCRdb copy is limited to in-frame clones, with some not included. This table has about 100,000 clones, 84% appearing once. Sample: peripheral blood. The receptors were gathered from a man aged 55-75 years with acute or convalescent COVID-19.

The chain joins TRBV19 to TRBJ2-2; 9 nucleotides line up with TRBD2. J was trimmed by 5 bases and V by 5 bases; bases with no gene match: 15. The CDR3 has 18 amino acids. Germline loops: CDR1 LNHDA, CDR2 SQIVND (reference sequence). The CDR3 protein is CASSEGSIAGVRTGELFF. DNA for the CDR3: TGTGCCAGTAGTGAGGGGAGCATAGCGGGAGTTCGGACCGGGGAGCTGTTTTTT.

This clone was seen a handful of times. The V gene is TRBV29-1, the J gene TRBJ2-7; the match to TRBD1 covers 9 bases. This CDR3 region has 12 residues. Germline trimming cut 3 bases from V and 5 bases from J; bases unmatched to any gene: 2. The germline V gene encodes CDR1 SQVTM and CDR2 ANQGSEA. The CDR3 is CSVEGDRDEQYF. CDR3 nucleotides: TGCAGCGTTGAGGGGGACAGGGACGAGCAGTACTTC.

The DNA for the CDR3 is TGTGCCAGCAGTTATAGTGACACCCCTGGAGGCTACACCTTC. Protein: CASSYSDTPGGYTF. This rearrangement joins TRBV6-5 to TRBJ1-2; unclear D gene. The CDR3 is made up of 14 amino acids. The V end was cut by 3 bases, the J end by 8 bases, with 16 bases between. Germline values: CDR1 MNHEY, CDR2 SVGAGI.

The chain links TRBV9 to TRBJ1-1; 7 nucleotides line up with TRBD1. Germline CDR1 is SGDLS and CDR2 is YYNGEE. V lost 3 bases and J lost 2; bases outside the gene matches: 7. This CDR3 has 15 amino acids. The CDR3 nucleotides read TGTGCCAGCAGCGCCCTGGGGACAGTCAACACTGAAGCTTTCTTT. Translation: CASSALGTVNTEAFF.

The sample holds many counts of this clone. The chain couples TRBV7-8 to TRBJ2-7; 10 bases match TRBD1. The CDR3 consists of 17 residues. V was pared by 5 bases and J by 9 bases, with 19 bases of the junction left unmatched. Looked up from germline, CDR1 is SGHVS and CDR2 is FQNEAQ. In DNA form, the CDR3 reads TGTGCCAGCAGCATCTACGGACAGGGGGTCGGGATCGGTCGGCAGTACGTC. Its protein is CASSIYGQGVGIGRQYV.

Remarks on this clone: This may be a read error: a much more frequent sequence differs by one nucleotide. This sequence joins TRBV10-2 and TRBJ1-6; a weak D match, TRBD1 (5 bases). This CDR3 has 13 amino acids. Germline V lookup: CDR1 WSHSY, CDR2 SAAADI. With 5 bases removed from V and 8 bases from J, the gap between germline ends came to 10 bases. The CDR3 DNA is TGCGCCAGCAGTCGCGGGACGGATTCACCCCTCCACTTT. Translated: CASSRGTDSPLHF.

The chain employs TRBV9 and TRBJ2-1; the match to TRBD2 covers 7 bases. Germline V gene data show CDR1 as SGDLS and CDR2 as YYNGEE. This CDR3 has 14 amino acids. V trimming: 1 base; J trimming: 9 bases; junction bases outside the gene matches: 7. The CDR3 region has the DNA TGTGCCAGCAGCGTAAATGTGCGGGAGAGTGAGCAGTTCTTC. As protein: CASSVNVRESEQFF.

The rearrangement joins TRBV5-4 to TRBJ1-6; 7 positions agree with TRBD1. Trimming cost V 4 bases and J 8 bases; bases outside gene matches: 6. The length of the CDR3 is 14 residues. In germline, CDR1 is SGHNT, CDR2 YYREEE (reference sequence). Written as DNA, the CDR3 is TGTGCCAGCAGCCAAGACAGGGCGTATTCACCCCTCCACTTT. It codes for CASSQDRAYSPLHF.

V and J are TRBV2 and TRBJ1-1; D is undetermined. Per germline, CDR1 SNHLY and CDR2 FYNNEI. V lost 5 bases to trimming and J lost 8 bases, with 12 bases between them. This CDR3 has 12 amino acids. The CDR3, as DNA: TGTGCCAGCAGTCCGTTTGCACAGGAAGCTTTCTTT. Protein: CASSPFAQEAFF.

This clone was recorded a few times. The chain joins TRBV27 to TRBJ1-6; 9 positions agree with TRBD1. Germline loops: CDR1 MNHEY, CDR2 SMNVEV (reference sequence). CDR3 length: 17 residues. V trimming: 8 bases; J trimming: 7 bases; junction bases outside the gene matches: 15. CDR3 DNA: TGTGCCAGCTCCCGGGACAGGGAGGTTTTTTCGAATTCACCCCTCCACTTT. This gives the protein CASSRDREVFSNSPLHF.

The rearrangement uses TRBV5-1 and TRBJ2-7; D is possibly TRBD1 (6 bases). Germline loops: CDR1 SGHRS, CDR2 YFSETQ. This CDR3 has 13 amino acids. With 4 bases removed from V and 6 bases from J, the gap between germline ends came to 14 bases. The CDR3 region has the DNA TGCGCCAGCAGCCAGGGGATGACAGGCGAGCAGTACGTC. This translates into CASSQGMTGEQYV.

The chain carries TRBV29-1 and TRBJ1-1; 7 bases align to TRBD1. V gave up 4 bases and J gave up 4 bases; unmatched junction bases: 9. Germline V gene data show CDR1 as SQVTM and CDR2 as ANQGSEA. This CDR3 spans 14 amino acids. CDR3 in DNA: TGCAGCGTTGTGGCAGGGGGAGGCGGCACTGAAGCTTTCTTT. It yields the protein CSVVAGGGGTEAFF.

This clone was recorded once. The V call is TRBV7-9, the J call TRBJ1-3; D remains unclear. V was shortened by 0 bases and J by 2 bases, with 11 bases between the two germline ends. The CDR3 spans 16 residues. Germline-derived CDR1 and CDR2 are SEHNR and FQNEAQ (reference sequence). The CDR3 reads CASSLATGDTGNTIYF. The CDR3 DNA is TGTGCCAGCAGCTTAGCGACGGGAGACACTGGAAACACCATATATTTT.

The chain combines TRBV27 with TRBJ2-1; 8 positions match TRBD1. CDR3 size: 15 residues. Germline lookup yields CDR1 MNHEY and CDR2 SMNVEV (reference sequence). V lost 3 bases and J lost 4; bases outside the gene matches: 5. CDR3 in amino acids: CASSFLDRVYNEQFF. CDR3 in DNA: TGTGCCAGCAGTTTCCTGGACAGGGTATACAATGAGCAGTTCTTC.

This chain uses TRBV20-1 with TRBJ2-1; D not resolved. The CDR3 has 11 amino acids. Trimming removed 3 bases from V and 8 bases from J, with 8 bases in between. From germline, CDR1 is DFQATT and CDR2 SNEGSKA (reference sequence). The CDR3 nucleotides are TGCAGTGCTAGTCCCCCGGATGAGCAGTTCTTC. Protein sequence: CSASPPDEQFF.

This clone has just a few counts. The chain recombines TRBV2 with TRBJ1-3; D might be TRBD1 (5 bases). The ends were cut back, 2 bases at V and 0 bases at J, with 20 bases in the middle. Germline V CDR1 and CDR2: SNHLY, FYNNEI. CDR3 size: 19 residues. CDR3 residues: CASSEIRGRSAYSGNTIYF. The CDR3 nucleotides read TGTGCCAGCAGTGAAATTAGGGGTCGCTCCGCATACTCTGGAAACACCATATATTTT.

This rearrangement joins TRBV5-6 to TRBJ1-1; 7 bases fit TRBD1. The CDR3 has 16 amino acids. Germline V gives CDR1 SGHDT, CDR2 YYEEEE. Trimming took 4 bases from V and 4 from J; bases not matched to a gene: 13. The CDR3 DNA reads as TGTGCCAGCAGCCTTTACTTCGGGGCAGGGGGCACTGAAGCTTTCTTT. Its protein is CASSLYFGAGGTEAFF. Together with reference TRBV5-6 and TRBJ1-1, the CDR3 gives the full variable domain: DAGVTQSPTHLIKTRGQQVTLRCSPKSGHDTVSWYQQALGQGPQFIFQYYEEEERQRGNFPDRFSGHQFPNYSSELNVNALLLGDSALYLCASSLYFGAGGTEAFFGQGTRLTVV.

The chain uses TRBV28 and TRBJ1-5; D remains ambiguous. The CDR3 loop spans 12 amino acids. The germline CDR1 and CDR2 sequences are MDHEN and SYDVKM. V dropped 6 bases and J dropped 10 bases, with 13 bases sitting between them. CDR3 DNA sequence: TGTGCCAGCAGGTTCGGGATTGGCCCCCAGCATTTT. Its translation is CASRFGIGPQHF.

In this sample, this clone turned up a few times. The V gene is TRBV6-5, the J gene TRBJ2-3, with 13 bases matching TRBD2. After removal of 5 bases from V and 6 bases from J, the junction contained 5 bases not matched to a gene. This CDR3 region has 15 residues. CDR1 is MNHEY, CDR2 SVGAGI, per germline. CDR3 coding DNA: TGTGCCAGCAGTCTAATGACTAGCGGGAGGGATACGCAGTATTTT. Residues: CASSLMTSGRDTQYF.

The chain employs TRBV28 and TRBJ2-7; D uncertain. V was clipped by 4 bases and J by 4 bases, with 5 bases between them. The germline V gene encodes CDR1 MDHEN and CDR2 SYDVKM. The CDR3 extends over 11 amino acids. CDR3: CASSYRYEQYF. In DNA, the CDR3 is TGTGCCAGCAGTTACAGATACGAGCAGTACTTC.

The chain is built from TRBV5-4 and TRBJ2-3; 7 nucleotides line up with TRBD2. J was trimmed by 2 bases and V by 0 bases; bases with no gene match: 6. Germline CDR1 and CDR2: SGHNT and YYREEE (reference sequence). The length of the CDR3 is 16 residues. The CDR3, as DNA: TGTGCCAGCAGCTTGGCAGCGGGGCTATCCACAGATACGCAGTATTTT. Translated, it gives CASSLAAGLSTDTQYF.

The chain couples TRBV6-6 to TRBJ2-1; no firm D call. The CDR3 has 12 residues. Germline V gene data show CDR1 as MNHNY and CDR2 as SVGAGI (reference sequence). The V end was cut by 6 bases, the J end by 4 bases, with 7 bases between. CDR3 DNA sequence: TGTGCCAGCAGCCTACAGTACAATGAGCAGTTCTTC. Amino acid sequence: CASSLQYNEQFF.

This clone was counted once. The gene calls are TRBV7-2 and TRBJ1-3; perhaps TRBD1 as D (5 bases). The CDR3 has 16 amino acids. V shed 5 bases and J shed 0 bases, with 14 bases lying between them. Germline V gene lookup returns CDR1 SGHTA and CDR2 FQGNSA. The CDR3 reads CASSPGGGFSGNTIYF. The CDR3 DNA reads TGTGCCAGCAGCCCCGGGGGGGGTTTCTCTGGAAACACCATATATTTT.

V usage is TRBV6-5 and J usage is TRBJ2-4; D unclear. The V end was cut by 0 bases, the J end by 0 bases, with 6 bases between. This CDR3 comprises 15 residues. Germline V gene sequence: CDR1 MNHEY, CDR2 SVGAGI. The CDR3 loop reads CASSYSVLAKNIQYF. As DNA, the CDR3 is TGTGCCAGCAGTTACTCGGTACTAGCCAAAAACATTCAGTACTTC.

The CDR3 DNA reads TGTGCCAGCAGGACTAGCGGGAGGGCCGGTAATGAGCAGTTCTTC. This encodes CASRTSGRAGNEQFF. The V call is TRBV5-4, the J call TRBJ2-1; 14 bases agree with TRBD2. V was clipped by 5 bases and J by 7 bases; unmatched bases: 5. Germline CDR1 SGHNT, CDR2 YYREEE (reference sequence). The CDR3 has 15 amino acids.

The rearrangement joins TRBV10-2 to TRBJ1-2; D not resolved. This CDR3 comprises 14 residues. In germline, CDR1 is WSHSY, CDR2 SAAADI. Trimming took 3 bases from V and 4 from J, leaving 12 bases between them. The DNA of the CDR3 is TGCGCCAGCAGTGAAGGAGAGGAAGGCTATGGCTACACCTTC. It translates to CASSEGEEGYGYTF.

The chain joins TRBV29-1 to TRBJ2-7, with 7 positions matching TRBD1. CDR3 length equals 12 residues. Germline CDR1 and CDR2: SQVTM and ANQGSEA. V shed 7 bases, J shed 2 bases, and the junction held 5 bases outside the gene matches. The CDR3 protein is CSARQGTYEQYF. CDR3 DNA: TGCAGCGCCCGACAGGGTACCTACGAGCAGTACTTC.

There are a few counts of this clone. V is TRBV15 and J is TRBJ2-2; TRBD2 aligns across 8 bases. The V and J ends lost 0 bases and 5 bases, in that order; junction bases with no gene match: 5. Looked up from germline, CDR1 is LNHNV and CDR2 is YYDKDF (reference sequence). The length of the CDR3 is 16 residues. The CDR3 bases are TGTGCCACCAGCAGAGATTACGGGAGGGTTACCGGGGAGCTGTTTTTT. Translating it yields CATSRDYGRVTGELFF. Full variable domain (outside the CDR3, taken from reference TRBV15 and TRBJ2-2): DAMVIQNPRYQVTQFGKPVTLSCSQTLNHNVMYWYQQKSSQAPKLLFHYYDKDFNNEADTPDNFQSRRPNTSFCFLDIRSPGLGDTAMYLCATSRDYGRVTGELFFGEGSRLTVL.

The J gene is TRBJ1-1, the V gene TRBV7-2; D uncertain. The CDR3 length is 13 residues. V was trimmed by 2 bases and J by 0 bases, leaving 4 bases between them. CDR1 is SGHTA, CDR2 FQGNSA, per germline. DNA of the CDR3: TGTGCCAGCAGCTTATTAATGAACACTGAAGCTTTCTTT. Protein product: CASSLLMNTEAFF.

V and J are TRBV29-1 and TRBJ1-6; D not resolved. The CDR3 is 14 residues long. The ends were cut back, 6 bases at V and 6 bases at J, with 15 bases in the middle. Germline CDR1 SQVTM, CDR2 ANQGSEA. CDR3: CSVGVSGGNSPLHF. The CDR3 DNA reads TGCAGCGTCGGGGTATCGGGAGGTAATTCACCCCTCCACTTT. The full variable domain, in which reference TRBV29-1 and TRBJ1-6 provide the parts outside the CDR3, is SAVISQKPSRDICQRGTSLTIQCQVDSQVTMMFWYRQQPGQSLTLIATANQGSEATYESGFVIDKFPISRPNLTFSTLTVSNMSPEDSSIYLCSVGVSGGNSPLHFGNGTRLTVT.

This sequence joins TRBV9 and TRBJ1-6, with 8 bases lining up with TRBD1. CDR3 length equals 16 residues. V lost 4 bases to trimming and J lost 10 bases; unmatched junction nucleotides: 13. Germline V gene data show CDR1 as SGDLS and CDR2 as YYNGEE. Here the CDR3 DNA reads TGTGCCAGCAGCCCACCCCGGACAGGGCATTCCTCACCCCTCCACTTT. Encoded protein: CASSPPRTGHSSPLHF.

V usage is TRBV5-4 and J usage is TRBJ1-2; 7 nucleotides match TRBD1. This CDR3 region has 16 residues. Germline V lookup: CDR1 SGHNT, CDR2 YYREEE (reference sequence). The J segment lost 0 bases and the V segment lost 4 bases, leaving 9 bases of the junction unmatched. The CDR3: CASSPPSGTANYGYTF. As DNA, the CDR3 is TGTGCCAGCAGCCCACCCTCAGGGACAGCTAACTATGGCTACACCTTC.